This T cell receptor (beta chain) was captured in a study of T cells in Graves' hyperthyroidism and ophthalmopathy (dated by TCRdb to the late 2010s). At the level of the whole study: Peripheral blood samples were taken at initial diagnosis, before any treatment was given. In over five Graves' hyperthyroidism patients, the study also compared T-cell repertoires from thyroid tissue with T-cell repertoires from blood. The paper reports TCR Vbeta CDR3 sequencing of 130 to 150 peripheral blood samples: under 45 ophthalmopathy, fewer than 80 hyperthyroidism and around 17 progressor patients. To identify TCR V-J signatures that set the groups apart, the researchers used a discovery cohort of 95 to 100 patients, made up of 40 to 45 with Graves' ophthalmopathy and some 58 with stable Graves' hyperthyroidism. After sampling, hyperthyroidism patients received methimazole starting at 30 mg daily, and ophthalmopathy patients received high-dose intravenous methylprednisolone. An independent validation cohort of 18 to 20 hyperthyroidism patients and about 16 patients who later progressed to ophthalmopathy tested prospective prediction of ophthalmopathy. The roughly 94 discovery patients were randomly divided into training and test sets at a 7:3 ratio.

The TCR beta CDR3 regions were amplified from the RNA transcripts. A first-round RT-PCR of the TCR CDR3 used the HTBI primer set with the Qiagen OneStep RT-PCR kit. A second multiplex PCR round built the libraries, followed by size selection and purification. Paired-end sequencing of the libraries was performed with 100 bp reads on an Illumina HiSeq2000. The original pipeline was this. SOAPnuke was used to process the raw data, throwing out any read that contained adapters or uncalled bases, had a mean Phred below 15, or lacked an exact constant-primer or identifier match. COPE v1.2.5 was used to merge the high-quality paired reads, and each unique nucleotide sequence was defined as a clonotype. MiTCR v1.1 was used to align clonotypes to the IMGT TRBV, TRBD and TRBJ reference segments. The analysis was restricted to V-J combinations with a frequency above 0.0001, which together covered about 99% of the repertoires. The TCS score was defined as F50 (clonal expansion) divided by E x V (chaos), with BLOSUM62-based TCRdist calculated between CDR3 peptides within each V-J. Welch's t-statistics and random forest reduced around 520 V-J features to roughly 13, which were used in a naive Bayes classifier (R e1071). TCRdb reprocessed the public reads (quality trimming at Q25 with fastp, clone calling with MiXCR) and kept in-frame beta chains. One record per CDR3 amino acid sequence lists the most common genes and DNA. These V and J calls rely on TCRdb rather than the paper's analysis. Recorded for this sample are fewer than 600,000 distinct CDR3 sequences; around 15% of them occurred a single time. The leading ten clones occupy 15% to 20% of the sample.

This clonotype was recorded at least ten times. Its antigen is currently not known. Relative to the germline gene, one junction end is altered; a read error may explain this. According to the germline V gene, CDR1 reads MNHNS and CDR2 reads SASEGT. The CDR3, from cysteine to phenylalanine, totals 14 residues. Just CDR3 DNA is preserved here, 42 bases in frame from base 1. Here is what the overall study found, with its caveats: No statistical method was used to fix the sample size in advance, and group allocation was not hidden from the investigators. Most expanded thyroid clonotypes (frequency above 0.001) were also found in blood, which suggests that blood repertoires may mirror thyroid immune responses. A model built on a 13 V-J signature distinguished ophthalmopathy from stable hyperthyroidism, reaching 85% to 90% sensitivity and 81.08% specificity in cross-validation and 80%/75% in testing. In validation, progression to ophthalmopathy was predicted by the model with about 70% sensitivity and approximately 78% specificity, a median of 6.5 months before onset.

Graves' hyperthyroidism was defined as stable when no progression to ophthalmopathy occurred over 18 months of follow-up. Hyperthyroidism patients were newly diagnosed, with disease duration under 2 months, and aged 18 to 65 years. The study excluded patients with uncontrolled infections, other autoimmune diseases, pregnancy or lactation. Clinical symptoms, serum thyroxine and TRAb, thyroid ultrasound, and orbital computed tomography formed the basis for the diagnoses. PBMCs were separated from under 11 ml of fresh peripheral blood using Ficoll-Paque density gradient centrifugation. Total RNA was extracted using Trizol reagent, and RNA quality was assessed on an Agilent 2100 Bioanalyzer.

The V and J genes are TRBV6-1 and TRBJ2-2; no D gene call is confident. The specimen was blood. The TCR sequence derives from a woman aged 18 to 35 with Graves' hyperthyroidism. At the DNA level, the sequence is TGTGCCAGCAGTCCCACCCCGAACAGCGGGGAGCTGTTTTTT. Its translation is CASSPTPNSGELFF.